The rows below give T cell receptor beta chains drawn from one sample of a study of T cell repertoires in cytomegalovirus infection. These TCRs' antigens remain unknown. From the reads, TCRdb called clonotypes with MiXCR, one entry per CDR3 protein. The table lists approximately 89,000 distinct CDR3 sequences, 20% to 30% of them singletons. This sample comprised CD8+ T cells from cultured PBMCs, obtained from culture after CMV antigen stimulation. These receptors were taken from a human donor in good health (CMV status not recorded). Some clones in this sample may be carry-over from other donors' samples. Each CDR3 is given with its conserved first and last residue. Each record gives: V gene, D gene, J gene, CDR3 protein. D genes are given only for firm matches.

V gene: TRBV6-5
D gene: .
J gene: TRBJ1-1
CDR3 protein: CASSNLTTMNTEAFF

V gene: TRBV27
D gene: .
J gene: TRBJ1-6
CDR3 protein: CASSLTGRGLHF

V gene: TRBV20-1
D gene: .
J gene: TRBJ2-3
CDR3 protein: CSAPRLVLSTDTQYF

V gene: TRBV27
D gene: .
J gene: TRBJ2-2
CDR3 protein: CASSLQGPTPNTGELFF

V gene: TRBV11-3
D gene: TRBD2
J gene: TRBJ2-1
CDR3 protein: CASSYSVTSGGAEEQFF

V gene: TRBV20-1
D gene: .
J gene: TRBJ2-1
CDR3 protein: CSANHLETGDNEQFF

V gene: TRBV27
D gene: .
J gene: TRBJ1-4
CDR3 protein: CASSLLGAGNEKLFF

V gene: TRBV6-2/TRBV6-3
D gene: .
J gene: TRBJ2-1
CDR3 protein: CASSPGTREQFF

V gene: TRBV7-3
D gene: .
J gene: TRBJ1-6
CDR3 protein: CASSLGARGANSPLHF

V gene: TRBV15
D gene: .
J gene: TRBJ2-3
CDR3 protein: CATSGGLGDTQYF

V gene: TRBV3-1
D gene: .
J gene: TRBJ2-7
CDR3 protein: CASSPGRFYEQYF

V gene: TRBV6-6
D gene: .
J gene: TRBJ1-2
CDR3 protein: CASSYSAGYTF

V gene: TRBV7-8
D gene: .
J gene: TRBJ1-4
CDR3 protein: CASSSGQPNEKLFF

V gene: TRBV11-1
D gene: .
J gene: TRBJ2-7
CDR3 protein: CASSGSWGQSYEQYF

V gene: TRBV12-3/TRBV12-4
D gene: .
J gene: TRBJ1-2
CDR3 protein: CASSLSPGLGYTF

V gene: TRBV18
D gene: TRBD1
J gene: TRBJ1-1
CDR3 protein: CASSPGQGAAEAFF

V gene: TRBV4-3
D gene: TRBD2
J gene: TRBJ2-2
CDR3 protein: CASSHQRGVDGELFF

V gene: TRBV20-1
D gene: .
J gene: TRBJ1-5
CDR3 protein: CSARDFRVNQPQHF

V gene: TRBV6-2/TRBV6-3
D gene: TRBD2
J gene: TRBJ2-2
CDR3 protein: CASRIAGGNTGELFF

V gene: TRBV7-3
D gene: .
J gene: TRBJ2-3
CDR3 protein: CASTIPGDTQYF

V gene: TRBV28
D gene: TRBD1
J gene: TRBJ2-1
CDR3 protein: CASGTGSYNEQFF

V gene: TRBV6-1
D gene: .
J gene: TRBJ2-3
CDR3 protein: CASSDPIWDTQYF

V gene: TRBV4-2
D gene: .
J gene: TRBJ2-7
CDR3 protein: CASSQELGTGSYEQYF

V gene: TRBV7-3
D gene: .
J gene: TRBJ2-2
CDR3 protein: CASSLQLGTELFF

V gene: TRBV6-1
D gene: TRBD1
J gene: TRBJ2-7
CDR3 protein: CASSEPGTGYSEQYF

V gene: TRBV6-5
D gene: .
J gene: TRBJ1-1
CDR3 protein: CASAIWRDTEAFF

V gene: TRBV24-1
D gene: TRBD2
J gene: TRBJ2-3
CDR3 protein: CATSDLRAGGLSDTQYF

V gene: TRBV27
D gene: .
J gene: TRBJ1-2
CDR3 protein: CASSLKAEGGFGYTF

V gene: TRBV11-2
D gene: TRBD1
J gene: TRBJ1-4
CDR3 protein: CASSFIIPGGAIGNEKLFF

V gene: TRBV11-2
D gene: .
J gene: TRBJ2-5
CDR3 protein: CASSLGDPPQETQYF

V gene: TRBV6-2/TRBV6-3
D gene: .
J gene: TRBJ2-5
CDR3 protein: CASSYSPWETQYF

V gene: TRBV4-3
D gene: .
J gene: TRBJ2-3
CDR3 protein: CASSQSTVGDTQYF

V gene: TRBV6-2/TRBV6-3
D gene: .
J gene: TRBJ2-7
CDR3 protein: CASSYRGEGYEQYF

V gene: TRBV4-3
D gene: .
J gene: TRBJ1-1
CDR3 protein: CASSQTIGATNTEAFF

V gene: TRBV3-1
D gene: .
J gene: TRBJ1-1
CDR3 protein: CASSQELPGWGGENTEAFF